This T cell receptor beta chain was sequenced for a study of response to subunit inactivated influenza vaccine. Germline V CDR1 and CDR2: SGDLS, YYNGEE. Trimming removed 3 bases at V and 1 base at J, with 7 bases between. This CDR3 spans 14 amino acids. Each CDR3 protein gets one entry after TCRdb re-called the RT-PCR reads with MiXCR. The sample lists 280,000 or so distinct CDR3 sequences; around a fifth were seen once. This clonotype has just a few counts. The receptor comes from a man between 50 and 75 years old who received an inactivated influenza vaccine. The rearrangement links TRBV9 to TRBJ2-2; D is perhaps TRBD1 or TRBD2 (5 bases each). The sequences come from PBMCs from blood, collected about 19 months after vaccination. CDR3 DNA: TGTGCCAGCAGCGCGGGGCAGAACACCGGGGAGCTGTTTTTT. It encodes CASSAGQNTGELFF.